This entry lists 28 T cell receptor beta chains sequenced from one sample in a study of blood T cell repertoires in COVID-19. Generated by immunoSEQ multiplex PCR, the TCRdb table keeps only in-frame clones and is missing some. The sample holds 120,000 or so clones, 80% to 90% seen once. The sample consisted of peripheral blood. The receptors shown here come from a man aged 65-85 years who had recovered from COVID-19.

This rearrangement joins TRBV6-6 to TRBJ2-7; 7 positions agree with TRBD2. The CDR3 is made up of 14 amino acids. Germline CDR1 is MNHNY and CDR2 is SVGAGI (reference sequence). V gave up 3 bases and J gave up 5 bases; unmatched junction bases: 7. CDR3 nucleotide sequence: TGTGCCAGCAGTTATGGGGACGCGGGAGACGAGCAGTACTTC. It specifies CASSYGDAGDEQYF.

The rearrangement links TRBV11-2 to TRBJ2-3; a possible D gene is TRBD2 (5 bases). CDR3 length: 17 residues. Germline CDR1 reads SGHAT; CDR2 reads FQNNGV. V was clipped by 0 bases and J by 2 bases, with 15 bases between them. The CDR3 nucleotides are TGTGCCAGCAGCTTAGATATCCGGGGTCAGAACACAGATACGCAGTATTTT. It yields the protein CASSLDIRGQNTDTQYF.

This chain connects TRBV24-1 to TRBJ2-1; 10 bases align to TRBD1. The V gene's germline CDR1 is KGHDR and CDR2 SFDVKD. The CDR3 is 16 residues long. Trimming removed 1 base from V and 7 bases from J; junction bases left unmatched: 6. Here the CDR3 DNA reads TGTGCCACCAGTGATTTCGGGTCGGACAGGGGGAATGAGCAGTTCTTC. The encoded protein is CATSDFGSDRGNEQFF.

CDR3 loop: CASSSTGDGYTF. CDR3 DNA: TGTGCCAGCAGTTCGACAGGGGATGGCTACACCTTC. The gene calls are TRBV2 and TRBJ1-2, with 8 bases aligning to TRBD1. Germline-derived CDR1 and CDR2 are SNHLY and FYNNEI. With 5 bases clipped from V and 6 bases from J, the junction kept 2 bases outside the gene matches. There are 12 residues in the CDR3.

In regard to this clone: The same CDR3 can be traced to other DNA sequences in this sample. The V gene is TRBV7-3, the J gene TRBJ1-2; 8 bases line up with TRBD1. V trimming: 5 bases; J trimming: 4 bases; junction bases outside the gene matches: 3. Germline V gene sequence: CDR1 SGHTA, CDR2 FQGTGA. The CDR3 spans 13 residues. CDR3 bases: TGTGCCAGCAGCCTAGGACAGGGCTATGGCTACACCTTC. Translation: CASSLGQGYGYTF.

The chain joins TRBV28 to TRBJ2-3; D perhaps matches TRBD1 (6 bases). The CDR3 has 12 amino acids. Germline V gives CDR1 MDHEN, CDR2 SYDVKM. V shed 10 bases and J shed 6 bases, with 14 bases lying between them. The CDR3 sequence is CATYRGLDTQYF. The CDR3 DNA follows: TGTGCCACGTATAGGGGGTTGGATACGCAGTATTTT.

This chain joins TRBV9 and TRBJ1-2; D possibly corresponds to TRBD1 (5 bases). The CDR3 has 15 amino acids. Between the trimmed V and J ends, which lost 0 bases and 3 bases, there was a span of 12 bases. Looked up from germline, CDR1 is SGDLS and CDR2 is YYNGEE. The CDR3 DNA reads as TGTGCCAGCAGCGTAGCTAGGCAGGGTGACTATGGCTACACCTTC. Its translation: CASSVARQGDYGYTF.

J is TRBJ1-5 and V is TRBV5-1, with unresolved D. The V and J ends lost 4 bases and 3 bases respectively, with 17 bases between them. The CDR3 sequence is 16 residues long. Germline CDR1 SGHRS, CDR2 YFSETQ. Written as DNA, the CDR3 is TGCGCCAGCAGCCCGGATGGGTCGGGGTACAATCAGCCCCAGCATTTT. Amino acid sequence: CASSPDGSGYNQPQHF.

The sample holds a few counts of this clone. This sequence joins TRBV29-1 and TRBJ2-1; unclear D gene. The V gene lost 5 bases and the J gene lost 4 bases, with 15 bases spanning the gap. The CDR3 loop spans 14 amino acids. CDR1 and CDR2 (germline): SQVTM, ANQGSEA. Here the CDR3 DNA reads TGCAGCGTTCCCGCGAGCAGGCGATACAATGAGCAGTTCTTC. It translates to CSVPASRRYNEQFF.

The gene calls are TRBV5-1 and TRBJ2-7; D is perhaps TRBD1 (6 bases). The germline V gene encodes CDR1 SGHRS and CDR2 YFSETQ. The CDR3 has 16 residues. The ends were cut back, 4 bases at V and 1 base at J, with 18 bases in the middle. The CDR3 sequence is CASSPGHLGESYEQYF. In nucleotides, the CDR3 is TGCGCCAGCAGCCCGGGACACCTAGGGGAGTCCTACGAGCAGTACTTC. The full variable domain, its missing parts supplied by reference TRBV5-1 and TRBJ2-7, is KAGVTQTPRYLIKTRGQQVTLSCSPISGHRSVSWYQQTPGQGLQFLFEYFSETQRNKGNFPGRFSGRQFSNSRSEMNVSTLELGDSALYLCASSPGHLGESYEQYFGPGTRLTVT.

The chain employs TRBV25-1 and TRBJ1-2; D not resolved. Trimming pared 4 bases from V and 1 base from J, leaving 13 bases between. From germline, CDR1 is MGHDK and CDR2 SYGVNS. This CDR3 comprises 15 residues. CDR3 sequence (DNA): TGTGCCAGCAGTGCGTACAGCCGTGGTAACTATGGCTACACCTTC. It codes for CASSAYSRGNYGYTF.

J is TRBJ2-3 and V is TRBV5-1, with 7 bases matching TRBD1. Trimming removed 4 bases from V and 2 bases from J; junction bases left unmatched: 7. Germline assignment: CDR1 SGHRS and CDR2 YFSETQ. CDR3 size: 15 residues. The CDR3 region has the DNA TGCGCCAGCAGCCCGGGACAGCTTTTCACAGATACGCAGTATTTT. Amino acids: CASSPGQLFTDTQYF.

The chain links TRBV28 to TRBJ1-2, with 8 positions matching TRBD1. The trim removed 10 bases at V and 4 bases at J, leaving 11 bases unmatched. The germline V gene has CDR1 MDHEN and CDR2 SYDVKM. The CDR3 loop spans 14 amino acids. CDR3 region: CATTRTGISYGYTF. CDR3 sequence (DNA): TGTGCCACAACCCGGACAGGGATCTCCTATGGCTACACCTTC.

Here the CDR3 DNA reads TGTGCCAGCAGCCAAGAAGGGAACGGCGGGAAAGCCAAAAACATTCAGTACTTC. This translates into CASSQEGNGGKAKNIQYF. The chain carries TRBV3-1 (or the pseudogene TRBV3-2) and TRBJ2-4, with D maybe TRBD2 (6 bases). The germline CDR1 and CDR2 sequences are LGHDT and YNNKEL (reference sequence). There are 18 residues in the CDR3. V was pared by 0 bases and J by 0 bases, with 15 bases between.

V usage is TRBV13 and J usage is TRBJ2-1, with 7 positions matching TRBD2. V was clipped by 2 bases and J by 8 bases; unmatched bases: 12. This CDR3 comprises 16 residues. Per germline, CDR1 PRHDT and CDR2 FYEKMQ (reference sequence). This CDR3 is CASSLIGRRERYEQFF. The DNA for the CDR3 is TGTGCCAGCAGCTTAATAGGACGGCGGGAGAGGTATGAGCAGTTCTTC.

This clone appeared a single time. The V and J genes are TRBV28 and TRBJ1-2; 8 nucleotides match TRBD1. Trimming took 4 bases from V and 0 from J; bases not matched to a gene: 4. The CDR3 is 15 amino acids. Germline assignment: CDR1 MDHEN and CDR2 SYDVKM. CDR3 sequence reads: CASSSGGEANYGYTF. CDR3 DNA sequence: TGTGCCAGCAGTTCAGGGGGCGAGGCTAACTATGGCTACACCTTC.

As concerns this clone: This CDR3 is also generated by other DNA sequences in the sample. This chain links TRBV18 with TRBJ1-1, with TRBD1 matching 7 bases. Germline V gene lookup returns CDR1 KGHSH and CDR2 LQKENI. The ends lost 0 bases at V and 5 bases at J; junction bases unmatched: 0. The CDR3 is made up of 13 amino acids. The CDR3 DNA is TGTGCCAGCTCACCACCGGGACAGACTGAAGCTTTCTTT. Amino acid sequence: CASSPPGQTEAFF.

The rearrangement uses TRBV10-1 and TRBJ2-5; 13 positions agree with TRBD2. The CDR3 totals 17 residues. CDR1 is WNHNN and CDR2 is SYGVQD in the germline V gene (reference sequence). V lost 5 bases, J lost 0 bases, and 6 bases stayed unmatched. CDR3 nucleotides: TGCGCCAGCAGTTCCGGGACTAGCGGGGATCACCAAGAGACCCAGTACTTC. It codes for CASSSGTSGDHQETQYF.

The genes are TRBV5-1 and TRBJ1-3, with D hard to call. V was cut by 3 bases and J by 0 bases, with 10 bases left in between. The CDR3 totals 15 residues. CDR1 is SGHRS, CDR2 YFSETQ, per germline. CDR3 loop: CASSSRPSSGNTIYF. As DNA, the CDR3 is TGCGCCAGCAGCTCCAGGCCCTCCTCTGGAAACACCATATATTTT. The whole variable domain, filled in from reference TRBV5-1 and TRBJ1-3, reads KAGVTQTPRYLIKTRGQQVTLSCSPISGHRSVSWYQQTPGQGLQFLFEYFSETQRNKGNFPGRFSGRQFSNSRSEMNVSTLELGDSALYLCASSSRPSSGNTIYFGEGSWLTVV.

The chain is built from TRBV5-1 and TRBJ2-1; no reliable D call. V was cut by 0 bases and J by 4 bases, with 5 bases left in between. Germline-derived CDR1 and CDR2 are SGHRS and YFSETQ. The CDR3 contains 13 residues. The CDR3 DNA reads TGCGCCAGCAGCTTGGACAGTTACAATGAGCAGTTCTTC. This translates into CASSLDSYNEQFF.

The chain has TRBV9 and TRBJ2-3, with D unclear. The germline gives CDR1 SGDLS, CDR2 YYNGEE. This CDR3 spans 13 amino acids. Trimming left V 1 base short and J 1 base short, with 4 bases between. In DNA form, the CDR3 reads TGTGCCAGCAGCGTAAGCGGCACAGATACGCAGTATTTT. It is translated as CASSVSGTDTQYF.

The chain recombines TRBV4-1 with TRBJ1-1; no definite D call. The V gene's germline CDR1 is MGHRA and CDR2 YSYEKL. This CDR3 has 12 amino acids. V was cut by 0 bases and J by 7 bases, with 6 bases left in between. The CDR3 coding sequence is TGCGCCAGCAGCCAAGACCCCAATGAAGCTTTCTTT. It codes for CASSQDPNEAFF.

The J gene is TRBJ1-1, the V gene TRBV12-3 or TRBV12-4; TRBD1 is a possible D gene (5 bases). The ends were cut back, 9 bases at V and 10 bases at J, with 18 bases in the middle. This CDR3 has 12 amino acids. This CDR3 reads CASNRGARGAFF. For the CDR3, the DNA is TGTGCCAGTAACCGGGGCGCGCGGGGAGCTTTCTTT.

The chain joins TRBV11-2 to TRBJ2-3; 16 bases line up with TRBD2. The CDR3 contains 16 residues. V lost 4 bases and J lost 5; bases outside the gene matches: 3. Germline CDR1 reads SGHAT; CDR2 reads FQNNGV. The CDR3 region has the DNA TGTGCCAGCAGCTCTGGGACTAGCGGGAGGGGAGATACGCAGTATTTT. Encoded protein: CASSSGTSGRGDTQYF. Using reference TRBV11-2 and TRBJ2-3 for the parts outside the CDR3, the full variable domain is EAGVAQSPRYKIIEKRQSVAFWCNPISGHATLYWYQQILGQGPKLLIQFQNNGVVDDSQLPKDRFSAERLKGVDSTLKIQPAKLEDSAVYLCASSSGTSGRGDTQYFGPGTRLTVL.

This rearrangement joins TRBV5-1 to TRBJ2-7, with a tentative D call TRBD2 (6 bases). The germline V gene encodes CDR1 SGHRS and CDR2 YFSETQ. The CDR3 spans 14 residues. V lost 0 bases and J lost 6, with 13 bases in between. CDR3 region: CASSLEGLFPEQYF. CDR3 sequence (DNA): TGCGCCAGCAGCTTGGAGGGACTCTTTCCCGAGCAGTACTTC. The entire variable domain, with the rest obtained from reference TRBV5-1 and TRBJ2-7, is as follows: KAGVTQTPRYLIKTRGQQVTLSCSPISGHRSVSWYQQTPGQGLQFLFEYFSETQRNKGNFPGRFSGRQFSNSRSEMNVSTLELGDSALYLCASSLEGLFPEQYFGPGTRLTVT.

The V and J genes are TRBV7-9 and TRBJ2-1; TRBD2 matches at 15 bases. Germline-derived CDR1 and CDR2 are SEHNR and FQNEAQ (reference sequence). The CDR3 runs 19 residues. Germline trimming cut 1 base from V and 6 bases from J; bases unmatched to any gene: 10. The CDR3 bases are TGTGCCAGCAGCTTAGGGACTAGCGGGAGGGCGAGGATCGGCAATGAGCAGTTCTTC. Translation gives CASSLGTSGRARIGNEQFF.

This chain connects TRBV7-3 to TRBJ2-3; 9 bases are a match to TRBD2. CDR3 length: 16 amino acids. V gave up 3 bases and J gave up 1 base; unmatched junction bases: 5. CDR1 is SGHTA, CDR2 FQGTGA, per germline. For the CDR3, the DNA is TGTGCCAGCAGCTTCTCGACTAGCGGTGGCACAGATACGCAGTATTTT. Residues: CASSFSTSGGTDTQYF.

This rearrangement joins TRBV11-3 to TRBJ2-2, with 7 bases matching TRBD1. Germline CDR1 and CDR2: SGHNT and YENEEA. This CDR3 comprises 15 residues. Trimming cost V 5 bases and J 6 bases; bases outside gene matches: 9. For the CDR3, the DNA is TGTGCCAGCAGCCCCTCATACAGGGGCGCCGGGGAGCTGTTTTTT. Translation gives CASSPSYRGAGELFF. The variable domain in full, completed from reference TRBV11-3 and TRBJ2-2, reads EAGVVQSPRYKIIEKKQPVAFWCNPISGHNTLYWYLQNLGQGPELLIRYENEEAVDDSQLPKDRFSAERLKGVDSTLKIQPAELGDSAVYLCASSPSYRGAGELFFGEGSRLTVL.